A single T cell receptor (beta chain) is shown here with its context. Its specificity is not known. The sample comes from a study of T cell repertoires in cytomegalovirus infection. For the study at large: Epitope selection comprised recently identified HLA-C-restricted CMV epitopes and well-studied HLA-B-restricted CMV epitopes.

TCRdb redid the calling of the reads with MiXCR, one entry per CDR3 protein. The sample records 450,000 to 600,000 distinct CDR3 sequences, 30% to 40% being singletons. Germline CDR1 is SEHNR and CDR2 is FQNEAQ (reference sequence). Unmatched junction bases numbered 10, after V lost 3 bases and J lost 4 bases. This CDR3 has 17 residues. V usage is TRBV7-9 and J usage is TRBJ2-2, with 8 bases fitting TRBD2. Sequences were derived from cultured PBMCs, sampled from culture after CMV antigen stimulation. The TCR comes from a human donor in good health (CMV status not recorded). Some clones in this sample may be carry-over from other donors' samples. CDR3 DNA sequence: TGTGCCAGCAGCTTTGGCGGGAGGACTCTGGGCACCGGGGAGCTGTTTTTT. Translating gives CASSFGGRTLGTGELFF.